The 32 T cell receptor beta chains below all came from one sample that was sequenced in a study of T cell responses to AZD1222 COVID-19 vaccine. Here immunoSEQ multiplex PCR was the method, and the copy in TCRdb shows in-frame clones only, minus some. The table records 150,000 to 180,000 clones, 80% to 90% of them present only once. The sequenced sample was peripheral blood, obtained on day 0 of MenACWY control vaccination. The receptor set was obtained from an adult in good health.

The chain is built from TRBV27 and TRBJ2-1; TRBD1 matches 11 bases. The J segment lost 2 bases and the V segment lost 5 bases, leaving 5 bases of the junction unmatched. Germline values: CDR1 MNHEY, CDR2 SMNVEV (reference sequence). The CDR3 is 16 amino acids. The CDR3 sequence is CASSRPGQGAYNEQFF. The CDR3, as DNA: TGTGCCAGCAGTCGACCGGGACAGGGGGCCTACAATGAGCAGTTCTTC.

The J gene is TRBJ2-5, the V gene TRBV6-5; D could derive from TRBD1 or TRBD2 (5 bases each). V lost 5 bases, J lost 4 bases, and 11 bases lay in between. In germline, CDR1 is MNHEY, CDR2 SVGAGI. This CDR3 has 13 residues. CDR3 in DNA: TGTGCCAGCAGTCAGGGCGGGTTAGAGACCCAGTACTTC. It translates to CASSQGGLETQYF.

This clone has just a few counts. The genes are TRBV29-1 and TRBJ1-1, with 7 bases matching TRBD1. CDR1 is SQVTM and CDR2 is ANQGSEA in the germline V gene. The J segment lost 1 base and the V segment lost 6 bases, leaving 14 bases of the junction unmatched. This CDR3 is 16 amino acids long. The CDR3 is CSVLPRQGVTNTEAFF. The CDR3 nucleotides read TGCAGCGTCCTTCCCCGGCAGGGGGTAACGAACACTGAAGCTTTCTTT.

The rearrangement links TRBV5-5 to TRBJ2-7; no definite D call. Germline CDR1 is SGHKS and CDR2 is YYEKEE (reference sequence). The CDR3 loop spans 13 amino acids. V was shortened by 0 bases and J by 5 bases, with 9 bases between the two germline ends. Written as DNA, the CDR3 is TGTGCCAGCAGCTTGGGGCCCCTTAACGAGCAGTACGTC. As protein: CASSLGPLNEQYV.

The chain links TRBV19 to TRBJ1-2; 8 bases align to TRBD1. V shed 3 bases, J shed 6 bases, and the junction held 9 bases outside the gene matches. There are 15 residues in the CDR3. The germline V gene has CDR1 LNHDA and CDR2 SQIVND (reference sequence). The CDR3: CASSMDGQGFHGYTF. The DNA of the CDR3 is TGTGCCAGTAGTATGGATGGACAGGGATTTCATGGCTACACCTTC.

The chain carries TRBV6-2 or TRBV6-3 and TRBJ2-1, with 11 bases fitting TRBD2. The CDR3 spans 15 residues. Germline V CDR1 and CDR2: MNHEY, SVGEGT. V trimming: 4 bases; J trimming: 10 bases; junction bases outside the gene matches: 9. CDR3 in amino acids: CASSSRTSGYGEQFF. For the CDR3, the DNA is TGTGCCAGCAGTTCCCGGACTAGCGGGTACGGGGAGCAGTTCTTC.

The J gene is TRBJ1-1, the V gene TRBV7-9; D ambiguous. The CDR3 is 13 amino acids. Per the germline V gene, CDR1 is SEHNR and CDR2 is FQNEAQ (reference sequence). Trimming took 4 bases from V and 3 from J, leaving 9 bases between them. The CDR3 sequence is CASSSFQDTEAFF. CDR3 DNA: TGTGCCAGCAGCTCCTTTCAGGACACTGAAGCTTTCTTT.

The chain recombines TRBV10-2 with TRBJ2-2; 7 bases align to TRBD1. The ends lost 5 bases at V and 7 bases at J; junction bases unmatched: 7. The germline V gene encodes CDR1 WSHSY and CDR2 SAAADI. This CDR3 region has 14 residues. The CDR3 DNA reads as TGCGCCAGCAGTCAACTGACAGGGAGCGGGGAGCTGTTTTTT. Protein sequence: CASSQLTGSGELFF.

The chain couples TRBV4-3 to TRBJ2-1; the D call may be TRBD1 or TRBD2 (5 bases each). Germline-derived CDR1 and CDR2 are LGHNA and YSLEER. The CDR3 contains 16 residues. Trimming removed 3 bases at V and 6 bases at J, with 18 bases between. This chain's CDR3 is CASSQGRGEGRNEQFF. The CDR3 DNA is TGCGCCAGCAGCCAGGGAAGGGGAGAAGGCCGCAATGAGCAGTTCTTC.

This chain uses TRBV11-3 with TRBJ1-1; unclear D gene. In germline, CDR1 is SGHNT, CDR2 YENEEA. V dropped 5 bases and J dropped 5 bases, with 9 bases sitting between them. The CDR3 spans 12 residues. The CDR3 loop reads CASSPARTEAFF. CDR3 coding DNA: TGTGCCAGCAGCCCTGCCCGGACTGAAGCTTTCTTT.

J is TRBJ1-6 and V is TRBV5-6; D not certain. Germline lookup yields CDR1 SGHDT and CDR2 YYEEEE. CDR3 size: 14 residues. V gave up 0 bases and J gave up 13 bases, with 14 bases separating them. The CDR3 spells CASSLGSGSDPLHF. DNA of the CDR3: TGTGCCAGCAGCTTGGGGTCCGGGTCTGATCCCCTCCACTTT.

The J gene is TRBJ1-4, the V gene TRBV2, with unresolved D. The CDR3 sequence is 14 residues long. Germline lookup yields CDR1 SNHLY and CDR2 FYNNEI. The V end lost 6 bases, the J end lost 5 bases, and 13 bases lay between the germline ends. CDR3 residues: CASRDSVKNEKLFF. CDR3 bases: TGTGCCAGCAGGGACTCTGTAAAAAATGAAAAACTGTTTTTT. Together with reference TRBV2 and TRBJ1-4, the CDR3 gives the full variable domain: EPEVTQTPSHQVTQMGQEVILRCVPISNHLYFYWYRQILGQKVEFLVSFYNNEISEKSEIFDDQFSVERPDGSNFTLKIRSTKLEDSAMYFCASRDSVKNEKLFFGSGTQLSVL.

This chain connects TRBV6-2 or TRBV6-3 to TRBJ2-6; D might be TRBD1 or TRBD2, each matching 6 bases. Trimming stripped 5 bases from V and 2 bases from J, with 13 bases between. The V gene's germline CDR1 is MNHEY and CDR2 SVGEGT. This CDR3 comprises 16 residues. CDR3 bases: TGTGCCAGCAGTCCCTCTGGGGGGCCTGGGGCCAACGTCCTGACTTTC. It encodes CASSPSGGPGANVLTF.

The V and J genes are TRBV18 and TRBJ1-4; the D is unclear. V lost 2 bases and J lost 6, with 10 bases in between. CDR1 is KGHSH, CDR2 LQKENI, per germline. This CDR3 is 14 amino acids long. The CDR3, as DNA: TGTGCCAGCTCACCAGGAATTAGGGATGAAAAACTGTTTTTT. Translating gives CASSPGIRDEKLFF.

V usage is TRBV19 and J usage is TRBJ1-1, with a possible D match to TRBD1 (5 bases). The CDR3 totals 12 residues. Per germline, CDR1 LNHDA and CDR2 SQIVND (reference sequence). Trimming took 5 bases from V and 7 from J, leaving 11 bases between them. CDR3 nucleotides: TGTGCCAGTAGTCGACAGCCAGTTGAAGCTTTCTTT. Translating it yields CASSRQPVEAFF.

This rearrangement joins TRBV13 to TRBJ2-7, with D hard to call. This CDR3 spans 11 amino acids. Per germline, CDR1 PRHDT and CDR2 FYEKMQ (reference sequence). The germline V and J ends were trimmed by 2 bases and 6 bases, with 5 bases remaining between them. The CDR3 DNA reads as TGTGCCAGCAGCTTAATGGGCGAGCAGTACTTC. Its translation is CASSLMGEQYF.

This chain connects TRBV6-5 to TRBJ1-4; D might be TRBD1 (6 bases). V gave up 8 bases and J gave up 10 bases, with 17 bases separating them. The CDR3 covers 13 residues. CDR1 MNHEY and CDR2 SVGAGI come from the germline V gene. The CDR3 loop reads CASANSGERKLFF. CDR3 sequence (DNA): TGTGCCAGCGCTAACTCAGGGGAGCGAAAACTGTTTTTT.

J is TRBJ2-5 and V is TRBV10-3, with 7 bases lining up with TRBD1. The CDR3 has 14 amino acids. CDR1 and CDR2 from the germline V gene are ENHRY and SYGVKD. Losses at the gene ends were 8 bases for V and 2 bases for J; bases not matched to a gene: 8. DNA of the CDR3: TGTGCCATCTCTAGGCAACAGGGGCAAGAGACCCAGTACTTC. Amino acids: CAISRQQGQETQYF.

The chain couples TRBV7-6 to TRBJ2-5, with 7 bases fitting TRBD1. V shed 1 base and J 4 bases; nucleotides not matched to a gene: 9. This CDR3 spans 16 amino acids. Germline CDR1 and CDR2: SGHVS and FNYEAQ. The CDR3: CASSLETGYSPETQYF. The DNA for the CDR3 is TGTGCCAGCAGCTTAGAGACAGGGTATTCTCCAGAGACCCAGTACTTC.

The rearrangement links TRBV9 to TRBJ2-1; tentative D call: TRBD2 (6 bases). Per germline, CDR1 SGDLS and CDR2 YYNGEE. V was clipped by 4 bases and J by 0 bases, with 14 bases between them. The CDR3 loop spans 16 amino acids. CDR3 bases: TGTGCCAGCAGCCTTCGGGACTCCAGCTCCTACAATGAGCAGTTCTTC. It is translated as CASSLRDSSSYNEQFF.

J is TRBJ1-2 and V is TRBV10-3; possible D gene TRBD1, 5 bases. Trimming stripped 10 bases from V and 1 base from J, with 16 bases between. Per germline, CDR1 ENHRY and CDR2 SYGVKD. CDR3 length: 14 residues. The CDR3 reads CATLGEGFNYGYTF. The CDR3, as DNA: TGTGCCACGTTGGGGGAGGGATTTAACTATGGCTACACCTTC.

The V call is TRBV20-1, the J call TRBJ2-7; TRBD1 is a possible D gene (6 bases). Germline V gene lookup returns CDR1 DFQATT and CDR2 SNEGSKA (reference sequence). Between the trimmed V and J ends, which lost 5 bases and 5 bases, there was a span of 10 bases. The CDR3 has 11 amino acids. The CDR3 protein is CSAVQGHEQYF. The CDR3 nucleotides read TGCAGTGCTGTACAGGGACACGAGCAGTACTTC.

This clone was recorded once. The rearrangement uses TRBV6-6 and TRBJ2-3, with 9 bases lining up with TRBD2. Germline V CDR1 and CDR2: MNHNY, SVGAGI (reference sequence). This CDR3 contains 15 residues. V shed 6 bases, J shed 2 bases, and the junction held 6 bases outside the gene matches. The CDR3 nucleotides are TGTGCCAGCAGAACCGCGGGGGGGTACACAGATACGCAGTATTTT. This translates into CASRTAGGYTDTQYF.

The chain couples TRBV10-1 to TRBJ1-5, with D possibly matching TRBD1 (6 bases). The CDR3 runs 18 residues. Germline V gene sequence: CDR1 WNHNN, CDR2 SYGVQD (reference sequence). V shed 8 bases and J shed 2 bases, with 25 bases lying between them. This chain's CDR3 is CASLSTRGIVRGNQPQHF. The CDR3 bases are TGCGCCAGCCTTAGCACCAGGGGTATAGTTCGGGGCAATCAGCCCCAGCATTTT.

The chain couples TRBV28 to TRBJ2-2; TRBD1 aligns across 8 bases. CDR1 MDHEN and CDR2 SYDVKM come from the germline V gene. Germline trimming cut 1 base from V and 5 bases from J; bases unmatched to any gene: 3. CDR3 length: 15 residues. Written as DNA, the CDR3 is TGTGCCAGCAGTTTATACAGGGGGTGGACCGGGGAGCTGTTTTTT. It codes for CASSLYRGWTGELFF. The complete variable domain, with remaining parts taken from reference TRBV28 and TRBJ2-2, reads DVKVTQSSRYLVKRTGEKVFLECVQDMDHENMFWYRQDPGLGLRLIYFSYDVKMKEKGDIPEGYSVSREKKERFSLILESASTNQTSMYLCASSLYRGWTGELFFGEGSRLTVL.

This clone was observed once. The chain couples TRBV29-1 to TRBJ2-1; TRBD1 matches at 10 bases. The V gene's germline CDR1 is SQVTM and CDR2 ANQGSEA. V dropped 5 bases and J dropped 5; count of bases not matched to a gene: 6. CDR3 size: 14 residues. The CDR3 sequence is CSVLRDRGNNEQFF. The CDR3 DNA reads TGCAGCGTTCTACGGGACAGGGGTAACAATGAGCAGTTCTTC.

The chain carries TRBV2 and TRBJ2-1, with D perhaps TRBD1 or TRBD2 (7 bases each). V was shortened by 6 bases and J by 7 bases, with 22 bases between the two germline ends. Germline CDR1 SNHLY, CDR2 FYNNEI. The CDR3 contains 16 residues. As DNA, the CDR3 is TGTGCCAGCAGCGGTCCGCGACAGGGAGGGCGGAATGAGCAGTTCTTC. This encodes CASSGPRQGGRNEQFF.

V gene TRBV10-1 combines with J gene TRBJ2-2; no clear D gene. The CDR3 has 13 amino acids. With 0 bases removed from V and 7 bases from J, the gap between germline ends came to 6 bases. Germline V gives CDR1 WNHNN, CDR2 SYGVQD (reference sequence). For the CDR3, the DNA is TGCGCCAGCAGTGAGTCGATCGGCGGGGAGCTGTTTTTT. This gives the protein CASSESIGGELFF.

The CDR3 region is CASSRRETKRSYEQYF. The CDR3 nucleotides are TGTGCCAGCAGCCGCAGGGAAACGAAAAGGTCCTACGAGCAGTACTTC. The chain has TRBV6-2 or TRBV6-3 and TRBJ2-7; D is perhaps TRBD1 (5 bases). Trimming shortened V by 6 bases and J by 1 base, and 19 bases separated the two germline ends. Germline loops: CDR1 MNHEY, CDR2 SVGEGT. The CDR3 loop spans 16 amino acids.

The V and J genes are TRBV6-2 or TRBV6-3 and TRBJ1-2; perhaps TRBD1 as D (5 bases). CDR1 is MNHEY, CDR2 SVGEGT, per germline. CDR3 length: 14 amino acids. Trimming took off 0 bases at V and 4 bases at J, with 9 bases between the two ends. In nucleotides, the CDR3 is TGTGCCAGCAGTTACTCGGGACGGGCCTATGGCTACACCTTC. It encodes CASSYSGRAYGYTF.

The J gene is TRBJ1-1, the V gene TRBV5-1, with D unresolved. Trimming removed 0 bases at V and 0 bases at J, with 9 bases between. Germline V gene lookup returns CDR1 SGHRS and CDR2 YFSETQ. The CDR3 is made up of 15 amino acids. For the CDR3, the DNA is TGCGCCAGCAGCTTGGGGGTTACGGTGAACACTGAAGCTTTCTTT. This translates into CASSLGVTVNTEAFF.

The chain uses TRBV9 and TRBJ2-2; a weak D match, TRBD2 (5 bases). The germline V gene encodes CDR1 SGDLS and CDR2 YYNGEE. Trimming removed 4 bases at V and 2 bases at J, with 21 bases between. CDR3 size: 18 residues. The CDR3 reads CASSFRGPADSNTGELFF. The CDR3 DNA follows: TGTGCCAGCAGCTTCCGAGGCCCGGCGGACTCAAACACCGGGGAGCTGTTTTTT.